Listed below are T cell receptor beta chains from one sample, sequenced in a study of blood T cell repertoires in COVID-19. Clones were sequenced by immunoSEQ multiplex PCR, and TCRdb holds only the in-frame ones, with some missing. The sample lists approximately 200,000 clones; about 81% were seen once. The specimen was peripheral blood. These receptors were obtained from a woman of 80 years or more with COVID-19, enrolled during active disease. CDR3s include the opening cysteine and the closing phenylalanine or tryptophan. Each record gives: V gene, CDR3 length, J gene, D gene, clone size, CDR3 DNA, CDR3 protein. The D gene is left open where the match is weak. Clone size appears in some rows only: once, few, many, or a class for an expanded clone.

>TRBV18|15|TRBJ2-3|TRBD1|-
TGTGCCAGCTCAAGGGACAGGGGAGAAACAGATACGCAGTATTTT
CASSRDRGETDTQYF
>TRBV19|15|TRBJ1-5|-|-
TGTGCCAGTAGTATGGCCAGAGCGACCCATCAGCCCCAGCATTTT
CASSMARATHQPQHF
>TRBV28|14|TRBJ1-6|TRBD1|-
TGTGCCAGCAGTGTCGGACAGGCTAATTCACCCCTCCACTTT
CASSVGQANSPLHF
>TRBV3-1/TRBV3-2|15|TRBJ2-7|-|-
TGTGCCAGCAGCCAAGGTCGGACTTCCTCCTACGAGCAGTACTTC
CASSQGRTSSYEQYF
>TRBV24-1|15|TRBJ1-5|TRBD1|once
TGTGCCACCAGTGGCGGGACAGCGTTTTATCAGCCCCAGCATTTT
CATSGGTAFYQPQHF
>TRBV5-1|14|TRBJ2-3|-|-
TGCGCCAGCAGCTCTAGGGGTACCACAGATACGCAGTATTTT
CASSSRGTTDTQYF
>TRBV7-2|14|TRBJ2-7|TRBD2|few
TGTGCCAGCAGCTTCGATTGGACTAGTCTCGAGCAGTACTTC
CASSFDWTSLEQYF
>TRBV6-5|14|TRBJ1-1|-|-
TGTGCCAGCAGATTTGGACAGCTGAACACTGAAGCTTTCTTT
CASRFGQLNTEAFF
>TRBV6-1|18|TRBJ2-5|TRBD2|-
TGTGCCAGCAGTGGTTTGACTAGCGGGAGGGCCCTGACGGAGACCCAGTACTTC
CASSGLTSGRALTETQYF
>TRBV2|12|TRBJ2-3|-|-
TGTGCCTCAGCAATATCGGAGGGTGCCCAGTATTTT
CASAISEGAQYF
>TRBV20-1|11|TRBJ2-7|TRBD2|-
TGCAGTGCTTCCTCGGGAGGCGAGCAGTACTTC
CSASSGGEQYF